This section outlines one T cell receptor (beta chain) sequence together with its context. Its matching antigen is unknown. Genomic DNA for unsorted samples, which was extracted with the QIAamp DNA Blood Mini kit, came from about 83 million PBMCs. Germline V gene lookup returns CDR1 LGHNA and CDR2 YSLEER. This CDR3 is 16 amino acids long. The V segment lost 4 bases and the J segment 5 bases; nucleotides outside the gene matches: 7. This sample was taken from a study of shared clonotypes between healthy human individuals. Study-wide context: A couple of female and a few male donors aged 18 to 49 were enrolled. General observations from the study: Clonotype sharing levels among donors were expected to vary with sequencing depth.

This table comes from immunoSEQ multiplex PCR, and its TCRdb copy is limited to in-frame clones, with some not included. The table records about half a million clones, about 85% of them present only once. This TCR derives from a woman aged 40 to 49 in good health. Some clones in this sample may be carry-over from other donors' samples. The sample consisted of PBMCs. The chain uses TRBV4-3 and TRBJ2-5; 13 bases are a match to TRBD2. As DNA, the CDR3 is TGCGCCAGCAGCCCTTCACTAGCGGGAGGGTGGGAGACCCAGTACTTC. As protein: CASSPSLAGGWETQYF.